This T cell receptor (beta chain) was identified during a study of blood T cells in healthy people across ages. Alongside a J-beta primer mix, a sample-barcoded 5' primer served in a second PCR lasting roughly 6 to 11 cycles. Each cDNA molecule was tagged by a template-switch adaptor that had 12 random nucleotides. Using its own MiXCR run on the 5' RACE reads, TCRdb lists one record per CDR3 protein. The sample records around 1,000,000 distinct CDR3 sequences, approximately 25% being singletons. Germline V CDR1 and CDR2: SEHNR, FQNEAQ (reference sequence). The germline V and J ends were trimmed by 5 bases and 2 bases, with 18 bases remaining between them. There are 17 residues in the CDR3. These data were likewise used in another study, on T cells of mothers and their children.

This chain connects TRBV7-9 to TRBJ2-2; TRBD1 might be the D (8 bases). Input material: blood. The sequence was obtained from a girl aged 2-10 years in good health. CDR3 sequence (DNA): TGTGCCAGCAGCGGACAGGGCGCGGGAGAAAACACCGGGGAGCTGTTTTTT. Translated: CASSGQGAGENTGELFF.